This T cell receptor (beta chain) was obtained from a study of early T cells in non-severe SARS-CoV-2 infection. As for the study in general: The chains were unpaired, and the sequenced material was bulk RNA from unsorted whole blood.

V was clipped by 4 bases and J by 8 bases, with 15 bases between them. From germline, CDR1 is SQVTM and CDR2 ANQGSEA. The CDR3 spans 13 residues. Researchers tagged individual cDNA molecules with unique molecular identifiers. TCRdb analysed the 5' RACE reads with MiXCR anew, one entry per CDR3 protein. In the table there are approximately 64,000 distinct CDR3 sequences, more than 15% of which are singletons. There are a few counts of this clonotype. Its antigen is as yet unknown. Regarding the study as a whole: VDJdb matching, biased toward anti-spike CD8 responses, missed private and CD4 specificities.

The sequencing used whole blood, collected at baseline. V gene TRBV29-1 combines with J gene TRBJ2-1, with D perhaps given as TRBD1 or TRBD2 (5 bases each). The clonotype comes from an adult who was a healthcare worker with PCR-confirmed SARS-CoV-2 infection or an uninfected control (not recorded which). Here the CDR3 reads CSVAVGAGYEQFF. The CDR3 DNA reads TGCAGCGTTGCGGTAGGGGCGGGTTATGAGCAGTTCTTC.